This TCR beta chain was identified in a study of regulatory T cells in long-lasting Graves disease. The sample holds a few counts of this clonotype. Its antigen remains unidentified. With iRepertoire HTBI primers and Arm-PCR of CDR3 regions, TCR beta libraries were built. TCRdb re-called the multiplex PCR reads through MiXCR, storing one row per CDR3 protein. Here the sample spans about 460,000 distinct CDR3 sequences, roughly 23% being singletons. Findings of the study overall: Rather than thyroid tissue, only peripheral blood underwent study.

Indicated time point: persistent/refractory GD, antithyroid drugs over 5 years with positive TRAb. Extracted PBMC RNA gave rise to the TCR library. Peripheral blood, around 9.9 milliliters per patient, was collected in EDTA tubes. Trimming shortened V by 9 bases and J by 4 bases, and 19 bases separated the two germline ends. The germline V gene encodes CDR1 MNHEY and CDR2 SVGEGT. This CDR3 has 15 amino acids. This TCR was recovered from a female donor with Graves disease. The rearrangement uses TRBV6-2 or TRBV6-3 and TRBJ1-3; D is possibly TRBD1 (5 bases). The sequencing here drew on peripheral blood mononuclear cells (PBMCs), taken when the disease was refractory, from a patient treated with antithyroid drugs. The CDR3 reads CASRGGVSTGNTIYF. The CDR3 nucleotides read TGTGCCAGTCGTGGGGGAGTCTCGACGGGAAACACCATATATTTT.